One and the same sample provided the 32 T cell receptor beta chains below, sequenced in a study of graft-versus-host responses after intestinal transplantation. Antigens for these TCRs are unknown. This table comes from immunoSEQ multiplex PCR, and its TCRdb copy is limited to in-frame clones, with some not included. The sample shows roughly 110,000 clones, roughly 87% of them seen only once. The sequences come from unstimulated CD4+ T cells sorted from spleen or lymph node cells, collected before transplant. These TCRs come from a human donor who was the organ donor for an intestinal transplant.

The CDR3 loop reads CASSPGANAGREKLFF. Here the CDR3 DNA reads TGTGCCAGCAGTCCCGGGGCCAACGCTGGTAGGGAAAAACTGTTTTTT. The chain is built from TRBV2 and TRBJ1-4, with a tentative D call TRBD1 (5 bases). Trimming removed 5 bases from V and 8 bases from J, with 21 bases in between. Germline values: CDR1 SNHLY, CDR2 FYNNEI. The CDR3 totals 16 residues.

The table lists this clone with a count of one. The rearrangement links TRBV2 to TRBJ1-4; 7 bases agree with TRBD1. The germline V gene encodes CDR1 SNHLY and CDR2 FYNNEI. V shed 6 bases and J 4 bases; nucleotides not matched to a gene: 5. CDR3 size: 14 residues. The CDR3 DNA sequence: TGTGCCAGCAGGAGGACAGGCTTTAATGAAAAACTGTTTTTT. Translating it yields CASRRTGFNEKLFF.

This clone has a single count. The J gene is TRBJ2-2, the V gene TRBV6-5, with D perhaps given as TRBD1 or TRBD2 (5 bases each). Germline assignment: CDR1 MNHEY and CDR2 SVGAGI. Trimming left V 8 bases short and J 1 base short, with 11 bases between. The CDR3 runs 14 residues. The CDR3 reads CASWRTLNTGELFF. CDR3 DNA sequence: TGTGCCAGCTGGAGGACATTGAACACCGGGGAGCTGTTTTTT.

This clone was counted a single time. The V gene is TRBV5-6, the J gene TRBJ2-1; 8 positions agree with TRBD2. V gave up 1 base and J gave up 10 bases; unmatched junction bases: 7. The germline CDR1 and CDR2 sequences are SGHDT and YYEEEE. The CDR3 is made up of 14 amino acids. CDR3 coding DNA: TGTGCCAGCAGCTTGACTAGCGGAGGCCCCGAGCAGTTCTTC. This encodes CASSLTSGGPEQFF.

The chain has TRBV10-2 and TRBJ1-5, with 8 positions matching TRBD1. Looked up from germline, CDR1 is WSHSY and CDR2 is SAAADI. The CDR3 runs to 15 residues. V was pared by 4 bases and J by 7 bases, with 9 bases of the junction left unmatched. CDR3 in amino acids: CASSGTGKVRQPQHF. CDR3 coding DNA: TGCGCCAGCAGTGGGACAGGGAAGGTACGACAGCCCCAGCATTTT.

The chain uses TRBV7-9 and TRBJ2-1; 8 bases map to TRBD1. With V trimmed by 3 bases and J by 5 bases, 18 bases remained unmatched. The germline V gene encodes CDR1 SEHNR and CDR2 FQNEAQ (reference sequence). This CDR3 is built from 19 residues. The CDR3 region has the DNA TGTGCCAGCAGCTTGCAGGGGGCTTTTAAAGGCGGGATCGACAATGAGCAGTTCTTC. It encodes CASSLQGAFKGGIDNEQFF.

The V and J genes are TRBV2 and TRBJ2-1; 10 positions match TRBD2. The CDR3 sequence is 15 residues long. Germline-derived CDR1 and CDR2 are SNHLY and FYNNEI. After removal of 0 bases from V and 10 bases from J, the junction contained 6 bases not matched to a gene. The CDR3 spells CASSEASGRPSEQFF. The CDR3 coding sequence is TGTGCCAGCAGTGAAGCTAGCGGGAGGCCTTCCGAGCAGTTCTTC.

This chain links TRBV7-6 with TRBJ2-5; D ambiguous. The CDR3 is made up of 15 amino acids. From germline, CDR1 is SGHVS and CDR2 FNYEAQ. V was pared by 1 base and J by 5 bases, with 14 bases between. DNA of the CDR3: TGTGCCAGCAGCTTAGTTAGGGCGGTGTTGGAGACCCAGTACTTC. This gives the protein CASSLVRAVLETQYF. The complete variable domain, with remaining parts taken from reference TRBV7-6 and TRBJ2-5, reads GAGVSQSPRYKVTKRGQDVALRCDPISGHVSLYWYRQALGQGPEFLTYFNYEAQQDKSGLPNDRFSAERPEGSISTLTIQRTEQRDSAMYRCASSLVRAVLETQYFGPGTRLLVL.

The chain joins TRBV18 to TRBJ1-1; D might be TRBD1 (5 bases). The CDR3 covers 14 residues. Germline CDR1 is KGHSH and CDR2 is LQKENI. Trimming stripped 3 bases from V and 6 bases from J, with 14 bases between. The CDR3 is CASSPRQGGPEAFF. The CDR3 nucleotides read TGTGCCAGCTCACCCCGCCAGGGCGGTCCTGAAGCTTTCTTT.

The V call is TRBV5-1, the J call TRBJ2-6; D might be TRBD1 (6 bases). The germline CDR1 and CDR2 sequences are SGHRS and YFSETQ. The CDR3 is 15 amino acids. Deletions cut 4 bases from V and 0 bases from J, with 8 bases between. CDR3 sequence (DNA): TGCGCCAGCAGCGCACAGGGCTCTGGGGCCAACGTCCTGACTTTC. Translated: CASSAQGSGANVLTF.

The gene calls are TRBV13 and TRBJ1-2, with 7 bases aligning to TRBD1. Germline assignment: CDR1 PRHDT and CDR2 FYEKMQ (reference sequence). J gave up 8 bases and V 4 bases, and 7 bases lay outside the gene matches. CDR3 length: 13 amino acids. CDR3 sequence: CASSYRGLVGYTF. The DNA of the CDR3 is TGTGCCAGCAGCTACAGGGGTCTGGTAGGCTACACCTTC. Variable domain in full (rest from reference TRBV13 and TRBJ1-2): AAGVIQSPRHLIKEKRETATLKCYPIPRHDTVYWYQQGPGQDPQFLISFYEKMQSDKGSIPDRFSAQQFSDYHSELNMSSLELGDSALYFCASSYRGLVGYTFGSGTRLTVV.

A remark on this clone: Sequence at one end of the junction differs from germline and may be a read error. In DNA form, the CDR3 reads TGTGCCAGTAGTGAAGTAGAGACCACTGAAGCTTTCTTT. It codes for CASSEVETTEAFF. This chain joins TRBV6-1 and TRBJ1-1; D gene ambiguous. The germline V gene encodes CDR1 MNHNS and CDR2 SASEGT. This CDR3 spans 13 amino acids.

The J gene is TRBJ1-1, the V gene TRBV7-3, with D perhaps TRBD1 (5 bases). The germline CDR1 and CDR2 sequences are SGHTA and FQGTGA. Trimming pared 3 bases from V and 5 bases from J, leaving 13 bases between. There are 14 residues in the CDR3. In nucleotides, the CDR3 is TGTGCCAGCAGCTTGTATGGGGGGGTAACTGAAGCTTTCTTT. Translating it yields CASSLYGGVTEAFF.

The chain uses TRBV11-2 and TRBJ2-7; D not resolved. The ends were cut back, 1 base at V and 3 bases at J, with 10 bases in the middle. Germline lookup yields CDR1 SGHAT and CDR2 FQNNGV. The CDR3 length is 14 residues. CDR3 sequence (DNA): TGTGCCAGCAGCTTAGTCGGGCAGAGCTACGAGCAGTACTTC. Translation: CASSLVGQSYEQYF. Supplemented by reference TRBV11-2 and TRBJ2-7, the full variable domain reads EAGVAQSPRYKIIEKRQSVAFWCNPISGHATLYWYQQILGQGPKLLIQFQNNGVVDDSQLPKDRFSAERLKGVDSTLKIQPAKLEDSAVYLCASSLVGQSYEQYFGPGTRLTVT.

CDR3 sequence reads: CASSYRDREGNTEAFF. In nucleotides, the CDR3 is TGTGCCAGCAGCTACCGAGACAGGGAGGGGAACACTGAAGCTTTCTTT. The V and J genes are TRBV7-2 and TRBJ1-1; 7 bases are shared with TRBD1. The V gene's germline CDR1 is SGHTA and CDR2 FQGNSA. The CDR3 has 16 residues. V shed 4 bases, J shed 1 base, and the junction held 9 bases outside the gene matches.

The chain combines TRBV5-1 with TRBJ2-5; 11 nucleotides line up with TRBD2. Germline assignment: CDR1 SGHRS and CDR2 YFSETQ. This CDR3 spans 15 amino acids. V dropped 4 bases and J dropped 4; count of bases not matched to a gene: 6. CDR3 sequence (DNA): TGCGCCAGCAGCCGATACCTAGCGGGAGGAGAGACCCAGTACTTC. Residues: CASSRYLAGGETQYF.

This clone came up once. This sequence joins TRBV27 and TRBJ1-5, with D unresolved. In germline, CDR1 is MNHEY, CDR2 SMNVEV (reference sequence). V was trimmed by 6 bases and J by 3 bases, leaving 12 bases between them. The CDR3 contains 14 residues. The CDR3 sequence is CASRAGQVNQPQHF. The DNA for the CDR3 is TGTGCCAGCAGGGCCGGGCAGGTCAATCAGCCCCAGCATTTT.

This clone has a handful of counts. This sequence joins TRBV4-2 and TRBJ2-7; D is possibly TRBD2 (7 bases). This CDR3 has 15 amino acids. V dropped 0 bases and J dropped 4 bases, with 13 bases sitting between them. Per germline, CDR1 LGHNA and CDR2 YNFKEQ. DNA of the CDR3: TGTGCCAGCAGCCAAGAGGGGGGGGGCCTTTACGAGCAGTACTTC. Amino acids: CASSQEGGGLYEQYF.

The CDR3 reads CASSSGLARKAAFF. The CDR3 DNA reads as TGTGCCAGCAGCAGTGGGCTGGCGAGGAAAGCTGCTTTCTTT. The V and J genes are TRBV9 and TRBJ1-1; D is unresolved. This CDR3 contains 14 residues. Germline assignment: CDR1 SGDLS and CDR2 YYNGEE. Trimming took 4 bases from V and 11 from J, leaving 21 bases between them.

In this sample, this clone turned up once. V and J are TRBV27 and TRBJ2-2; D might be TRBD2 (5 bases). Germline CDR1 and CDR2: MNHEY and SMNVEV (reference sequence). The V end lost 3 bases, the J end lost 6 bases, and 11 bases lay between the germline ends. This CDR3 region has 14 residues. The CDR3 protein is CASSFRLGAGELFF. In DNA form, the CDR3 reads TGTGCCAGCAGTTTTCGCCTCGGGGCCGGGGAGCTGTTTTTT.

This chain joins TRBV7-9 and TRBJ2-3; 8 nucleotides agree with TRBD2. Germline values: CDR1 SEHNR, CDR2 FQNEAQ (reference sequence). The V segment lost 2 bases and the J segment 2 bases; nucleotides outside the gene matches: 12. The CDR3 spans 18 residues. CDR3 bases: TGTGCCAGCAGCTTACTATTCAAAAGCGGGGGCACCACAGATACGCAGTATTTT. Protein sequence: CASSLLFKSGGTTDTQYF.

The V and J genes are TRBV6-5 and TRBJ1-6; D is ambiguous. CDR3 length: 14 amino acids. V shed 2 bases and J shed 12 bases, with 14 bases lying between them. Germline lookup yields CDR1 MNHEY and CDR2 SVGAGI. This CDR3 reads CASSYMGGEGPLHF. The DNA for the CDR3 is TGTGCCAGCAGTTACATGGGCGGGGAAGGACCCCTCCACTTT.

This rearrangement joins TRBV9 to TRBJ2-3, with 8 bases identical to TRBD2. Germline values: CDR1 SGDLS, CDR2 YYNGEE. The CDR3 contains 17 residues. V shed 2 bases and J 0 bases; nucleotides not matched to a gene: 8. The CDR3 region is CASSVGAGGSSTDTQYF. For the CDR3, the DNA is TGTGCCAGCAGCGTCGGGGCGGGAGGATCCAGCACAGATACGCAGTATTTT.

The chain combines TRBV10-3 with TRBJ2-3, with unresolved D. V dropped 2 bases and J dropped 5 bases, with 5 bases sitting between them. Germline V lookup: CDR1 ENHRY, CDR2 SYGVKD. The CDR3 extends over 12 amino acids. This chain's CDR3 is CAISERVDTQYF. The CDR3 nucleotides are TGTGCCATCAGTGAGCGCGTAGATACGCAGTATTTT.

The gene calls are TRBV2 and TRBJ2-7; D is possibly TRBD2 (6 bases). Trimming took 4 bases from V and 3 from J, leaving 16 bases between them. Germline CDR1 reads SNHLY; CDR2 reads FYNNEI. The CDR3 has 15 residues. CDR3 in DNA: TGTGCCAGCAGTGTTCGGTGGAAGGGACTCTACGAGCAGTACTTC. Amino acid sequence: CASSVRWKGLYEQYF.

The chain links TRBV7-2 to TRBJ1-5, with D unresolved. CDR3 length equals 12 residues. CDR1 is SGHTA and CDR2 is FQGNSA in the germline V gene. Trimming took off 7 bases at V and 4 bases at J, with 8 bases between the two ends. The DNA of the CDR3 is TGTGCCAGCAACCTCCAGAATCAGCCCCAGCATTTT. Protein sequence: CASNLQNQPQHF. Variable domain in full (rest from reference TRBV7-2 and TRBJ1-5): GAGVSQSPSNKVTEKGKDVELRCDPISGHTALYWYRQSLGQGLEFLIYFQGNSAPDKSGLPSDRFSAERTGGSVSTLTIQRTQQEDSAVYLCASNLQNQPQHFGDGTRLSIL.

The J gene is TRBJ2-3, the V gene TRBV5-6, with D unresolved. The V gene lost 2 bases and the J gene lost 4 bases, with 8 bases spanning the gap. Germline values: CDR1 SGHDT, CDR2 YYEEEE. The CDR3 is 13 amino acids. The CDR3 DNA is TGTGCCAGCAGCTTAAAGCAACCAGATACGCAGTATTTT. Translation gives CASSLKQPDTQYF. Filled out from reference TRBV5-6 and TRBJ2-3, the complete variable domain reads DAGVTQSPTHLIKTRGQQVTLRCSPKSGHDTVSWYQQALGQGPQFIFQYYEEEERQRGNFPDRFSGHQFPNYSSELNVNALLLGDSALYLCASSLKQPDTQYFGPGTRLTVL.

In nucleotides, the CDR3 is TGTGCCAGCAGCTTACGCGGGGGGGCCCGTGAGCAGTTCTTC. This encodes CASSLRGGAREQFF. This chain links TRBV5-4 with TRBJ2-1, with 9 bases identical to TRBD2. The CDR3 consists of 14 residues. Germline assignment: CDR1 SGHNT and CDR2 YYREEE (reference sequence). V shed 2 bases, J shed 9 bases, and the junction held 6 bases outside the gene matches.

The rearrangement uses TRBV19 and TRBJ2-7; D may be TRBD1 (5 bases). CDR3 length: 14 amino acids. The germline gives CDR1 LNHDA, CDR2 SQIVND (reference sequence). V lost 1 base to trimming and J lost 3 bases, with 10 bases between them. CDR3 coding DNA: TGTGCCAGTAGTATAGCCCCCCAGGGCTACGAGCAGTACTTC. This sequence encodes CASSIAPQGYEQYF.

This chain connects TRBV5-1 to TRBJ1-1; D remains unclear. Germline V CDR1 and CDR2: SGHRS, YFSETQ. Trimming took 6 bases from V and 3 from J, leaving 18 bases between them. The CDR3 spans 15 residues. The CDR3 coding sequence is TGCGCCAGCACTCCCGGAAATCCGAGAGACACTGAAGCTTTCTTT. Residues: CASTPGNPRDTEAFF. Full variable domain (remainder filled in from reference TRBV5-1 and TRBJ1-1): KAGVTQTPRYLIKTRGQQVTLSCSPISGHRSVSWYQQTPGQGLQFLFEYFSETQRNKGNFPGRFSGRQFSNSRSEMNVSTLELGDSALYLCASTPGNPRDTEAFFGQGTRLTVV.

CDR3 in amino acids: CASSRLTGGETQYF. In DNA form, the CDR3 reads TGTGCCAGCAGCCGTTTGACAGGAGGAGAGACCCAGTACTTC. V gene TRBV14 combines with J gene TRBJ2-5; a weak D match, TRBD1 (6 bases). V was cut by 4 bases and J by 4 bases, with 13 bases left in between. This CDR3 is built from 14 residues. CDR1 SGHDN and CDR2 FVKESK come from the germline V gene.

This clone was recorded only once. Here the CDR3 reads CASSIQISQETQYF. The CDR3 DNA reads as TGTGCCAGTAGTATCCAGATTTCCCAAGAGACCCAGTACTTC. The V and J genes are TRBV19 and TRBJ2-5; D gene ambiguous. Trimming left V 3 bases short and J 1 base short, with 9 bases between. CDR1 and CDR2 (germline): LNHDA, SQIVND (reference sequence). The CDR3 is made up of 14 amino acids.